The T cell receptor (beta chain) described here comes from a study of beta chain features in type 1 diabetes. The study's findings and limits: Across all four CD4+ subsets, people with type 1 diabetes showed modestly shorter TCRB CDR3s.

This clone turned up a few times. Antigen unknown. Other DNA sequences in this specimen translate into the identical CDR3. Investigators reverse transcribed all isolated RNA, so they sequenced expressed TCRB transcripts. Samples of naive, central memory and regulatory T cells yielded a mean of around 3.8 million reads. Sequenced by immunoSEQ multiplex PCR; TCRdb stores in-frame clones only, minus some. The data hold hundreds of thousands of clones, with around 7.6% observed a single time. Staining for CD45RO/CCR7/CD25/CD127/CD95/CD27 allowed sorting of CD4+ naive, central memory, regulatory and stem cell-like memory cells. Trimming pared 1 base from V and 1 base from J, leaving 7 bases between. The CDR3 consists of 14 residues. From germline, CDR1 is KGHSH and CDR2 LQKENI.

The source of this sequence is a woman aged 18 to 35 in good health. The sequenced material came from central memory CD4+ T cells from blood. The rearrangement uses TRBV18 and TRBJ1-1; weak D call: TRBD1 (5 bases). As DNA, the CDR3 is TGTGCCAGCTCACCACAGGGGACGAACACTGAAGCTTTCTTT. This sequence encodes CASSPQGTNTEAFF.